The 25 T cell receptor beta chains presented below share a single source sample, sequenced in a study of blood T cell repertoires in COVID-19. Using immunoSEQ multiplex PCR, the repertoire was profiled, and TCRdb retains in-frame clones only, with some absent. The data contain about 280,000 clones, roughly 88% of them singletons. Sequenced input: peripheral blood. The source of these receptors is a woman in her seventies with acute or convalescent COVID-19.

The rearrangement links TRBV19 to TRBJ2-7; D not certain. CDR3 length: 13 residues. Germline V gene sequence: CDR1 LNHDA, CDR2 SQIVND (reference sequence). V was trimmed by 11 bases and J by 5 bases, leaving 19 bases between them. The CDR3 DNA sequence: TGTGCCTGTTGTATAGAAGACTCTCACGAGCAGTACTTC. Amino acid sequence: CACCIEDSHEQYF.

The V gene is TRBV5-1, the J gene TRBJ1-1; 10 positions match TRBD1. This CDR3 region has 18 residues. Per germline, CDR1 SGHRS and CDR2 YFSETQ. V shed 4 bases, J shed 0 bases, and the junction held 12 bases outside the gene matches. This chain's CDR3 is CASSDPGTGVALNTEAFF. The CDR3 nucleotides are TGCGCCAGCAGCGACCCCGGGACAGGGGTCGCTTTGAACACTGAAGCTTTCTTT.

The V call is TRBV7-2, the J call TRBJ2-3; 7 positions match TRBD2. Germline-derived CDR1 and CDR2 are SGHTA and FQGNSA. The V gene end was trimmed by 8 bases and the J gene end by 6 bases; junction bases not matched to a gene: 11. This CDR3 comprises 14 residues. CDR3 amino acids: CASRTQRGSDTQYF. For the CDR3, the DNA is TGTGCCAGCCGGACCCAGCGGGGCTCTGATACGCAGTATTTT.

CDR3 nucleotide sequence: TGTGCCAGCGCTTCGACGGGCACCGGGGAGCTGTTTTTT. It specifies CASASTGTGELFF. V and J are TRBV2 and TRBJ2-2; D ambiguous. CDR1 and CDR2 from the germline V gene are SNHLY and FYNNEI. V lost 8 bases to trimming and J lost 4 bases, with 11 bases between them. The CDR3 extends over 13 amino acids.

The V call is TRBV11-3, the J call TRBJ1-4, with D uncertain. Germline loops: CDR1 SGHNT, CDR2 YENEEA. This CDR3 region has 16 residues. V was pared by 0 bases and J by 0 bases, with 8 bases between. CDR3 protein: CASSLDPQATNEKLFF. CDR3 nucleotides: TGTGCCAGCAGCTTAGATCCGCAGGCAACTAATGAAAAACTGTTTTTT. The whole variable domain, remainder taken from reference TRBV11-3 and TRBJ1-4, is EAGVVQSPRYKIIEKKQPVAFWCNPISGHNTLYWYLQNLGQGPELLIRYENEEAVDDSQLPKDRFSAERLKGVDSTLKIQPAELGDSAVYLCASSLDPQATNEKLFFGSGTQLSVL.

V is TRBV7-9 and J is TRBJ1-2, with D unclear. The CDR3 covers 13 residues. The germline V and J ends were trimmed by 6 bases and 1 base, with 9 bases remaining between them. Germline assignment: CDR1 SEHNR and CDR2 FQNEAQ (reference sequence). The CDR3: CASSLTNNYGYTF. The CDR3 DNA is TGTGCCAGCAGTCTAACGAATAACTATGGCTACACCTTC.

This clone was found once. The chain couples TRBV6-1 to TRBJ2-7, with 7 positions matching TRBD2. The trim removed 1 base at V and 3 bases at J, leaving 3 bases unmatched. The germline gives CDR1 MNHNS, CDR2 SASEGT. This CDR3 contains 14 residues. CDR3 region: CASSEEGGRYEQYF. CDR3 coding DNA: TGTGCCAGCAGTGAAGAGGGAGGGCGCTACGAGCAGTACTTC.

CDR3 nucleotides: TGTGCCACCAGCGAGACAGAGAATTCACCCCTCCACTTT. Its protein product is CATSETENSPLHF. V and J are TRBV24-1 and TRBJ1-6; perhaps TRBD1 as D (5 bases). V gave up 7 bases and J gave up 7 bases, with 10 bases separating them. The CDR3 is 13 amino acids. In germline, CDR1 is KGHDR, CDR2 SFDVKD.

There are many counts of this clone. This chain joins TRBV19 and TRBJ2-5; 9 bases line up with TRBD2. The V gene's germline CDR1 is LNHDA and CDR2 SQIVND (reference sequence). Trimming removed 8 bases from V and 3 bases from J; junction bases left unmatched: 7. The CDR3 runs to 14 residues. The CDR3 DNA is TGTGCCAGTTCGCGGGGGGGGCTAGAAGAGACCCAGTACTTC. Its translation: CASSRGGLEETQYF. Together with reference TRBV19 and TRBJ2-5, the CDR3 gives the full variable domain: DGGITQSPKYLFRKEGQNVTLSCEQNLNHDAMYWYRQDPGQGLRLIYYSQIVNDFQKGDIAEGYSVSREKKESFPLTVTSAQKNPTAFYLCASSRGGLEETQYFGPGTRLLVL.

The V call is TRBV10-2, the J call TRBJ2-3, with TRBD2 identical over 9 bases. The CDR3 is made up of 15 amino acids. Germline CDR1 and CDR2: WSHSY and SAAADI. V lost 8 bases to trimming and J lost 1 base; unmatched junction nucleotides: 7. The CDR3 nucleotides are TGCGCCAGCTGCCTTAGCGGGGGACGCACAGATACGCAGTATTTT. Its protein is CASCLSGGRTDTQYF.

The V gene is TRBV6-5, the J gene TRBJ1-2; 7 bases map to TRBD1. The trim removed 8 bases at V and 8 bases at J, leaving 14 bases unmatched. This CDR3 has 14 residues. Germline lookup yields CDR1 MNHEY and CDR2 SVGAGI. As DNA, the CDR3 is TGTGCCAGCGGGACAGAACCTACCCCTAAGGGCTACACCTTC. Translating gives CASGTEPTPKGYTF.

The gene calls are TRBV12-3 or TRBV12-4 and TRBJ2-3, with a possible D match to TRBD2 (6 bases). Trimming cost V 8 bases and J 6 bases, with 12 bases left between them. This CDR3 contains 12 residues. The CDR3 reads CASAAGGDTQYF. The CDR3 coding sequence is TGTGCCAGCGCTGCTGGGGGGGATACGCAGTATTTT.

This sequence joins TRBV5-1 and TRBJ1-1; a possible D gene is TRBD1 (6 bases). The ends were cut back, 3 bases at V and 5 bases at J, with 11 bases in the middle. From germline, CDR1 is SGHRS and CDR2 YFSETQ. The CDR3 length is 13 residues. This CDR3 is CASSWSGETEAFF. CDR3 sequence (DNA): TGCGCCAGCAGCTGGTCAGGGGAGACTGAAGCTTTCTTT.

V is TRBV5-1 and J is TRBJ2-7; 10 nucleotides align to TRBD1. This CDR3 comprises 14 residues. J was trimmed by 5 bases and V by 4 bases; bases with no gene match: 6. The germline CDR1 and CDR2 sequences are SGHRS and YFSETQ. CDR3 DNA sequence: TGCGCCAGCAGCCAGACGGGACAGGGGAACGAGCAGTACTTC. This sequence encodes CASSQTGQGNEQYF. Based on the CDR3 plus reference TRBV5-1 and TRBJ2-7, the full variable domain is KAGVTQTPRYLIKTRGQQVTLSCSPISGHRSVSWYQQTPGQGLQFLFEYFSETQRNKGNFPGRFSGRQFSNSRSEMNVSTLELGDSALYLCASSQTGQGNEQYFGPGTRLTVT.

V and J are TRBV3-1 (or the pseudogene TRBV3-2) and TRBJ2-5, with TRBD2 matching 8 bases. Trimming at V came to 7 bases and at J to 5 bases, leaving 15 bases not matched to a gene. The CDR3 is 16 amino acids. Germline V gives CDR1 LGHDT, CDR2 YNNKEL (reference sequence). The CDR3 is CASTPGGAPTQETQYF. DNA for the CDR3: TGTGCCAGCACCCCGGGGGGGGCCCCAACCCAGGAGACCCAGTACTTC.

This clone showed up just a few times. This chain links TRBV19 with TRBJ1-2; 9 bases are a match to TRBD1. There are 16 residues in the CDR3. Germline lookup yields CDR1 LNHDA and CDR2 SQIVND (reference sequence). V dropped 5 bases and J dropped 8; count of bases not matched to a gene: 15. The CDR3 region has the DNA TGTGCCAGTAGTGTTGGTGGGGACAGGGCAAGAGGGGGCTACACCTTC. As protein: CASSVGGDRARGGYTF. The full variable domain, its missing parts supplied by reference TRBV19 and TRBJ1-2, is DGGITQSPKYLFRKEGQNVTLSCEQNLNHDAMYWYRQDPGQGLRLIYYSQIVNDFQKGDIAEGYSVSREKKESFPLTVTSAQKNPTAFYLCASSVGGDRARGGYTFGSGTRLTVV.

In nucleotides, the CDR3 is TGTGCCAGCAGCTTGGGCCCTCCGACGGGGAACACTGAAGCTTTCTTT. This codes for CASSLGPPTGNTEAFF. V and J are TRBV5-4 and TRBJ1-1; no clear D gene. Germline values: CDR1 SGHNT, CDR2 YYREEE (reference sequence). Trimming pared 0 bases from V and 1 base from J, leaving 13 bases between. The CDR3 runs to 16 residues.

The rearrangement uses TRBV5-1 and TRBJ2-7; a possible D gene is TRBD2 (6 bases). There are 14 residues in the CDR3. Germline V lookup: CDR1 SGHRS, CDR2 YFSETQ. V was pared by 0 bases and J by 2 bases, with 9 bases between. The CDR3 sequence: CASSLDGRPYEQYF. The CDR3 region has the DNA TGCGCCAGCAGCTTGGATGGGAGGCCCTACGAGCAGTACTTC.

This chain joins TRBV27 and TRBJ1-2; the match to TRBD1 covers 9 bases. The CDR3 is 19 residues long. CDR1 and CDR2 (germline): MNHEY, SMNVEV (reference sequence). J was trimmed by 2 bases and V by 0 bases; bases with no gene match: 13. The CDR3, as DNA: TGTGCCAGCAGTTTATCCGGGGGAGGCCGAGACAGGGGGAACTATGGCTACACCTTC. Translating gives CASSLSGGGRDRGNYGYTF.

The chain carries TRBV24-1 and TRBJ2-5; the D gene is possibly TRBD2 (6 bases). V was pared by 3 bases and J by 0 bases, with 10 bases between. The germline V gene has CDR1 KGHDR and CDR2 SFDVKD. The CDR3 runs 15 residues. The CDR3 nucleotides read TGTGCCACCAGTGATCGGGGGAAAAACCAAGAGACCCAGTACTTC. This encodes CATSDRGKNQETQYF.

CDR3 residues: CASSLGTGGWKTEAFF. CDR3 DNA: TGTGCCAGCAGCCTAGGGACAGGGGGCTGGAAAACTGAAGCTTTCTTT. The chain joins TRBV21-1 to TRBJ1-1; the table gives TRBD1 as D, unverified against the DNA. TRBV21-1 is classified as a pseudogene. The CDR3 has 16 amino acids.

This clone was observed a few times. The genes are TRBV3-1 (or the pseudogene TRBV3-2) and TRBJ1-2; D remains ambiguous. The CDR3 has 13 residues. The V gene's germline CDR1 is LGHDT and CDR2 YNNKEL (reference sequence). Trimming cost V 1 base and J 8 bases, with 11 bases left between them. Written as DNA, the CDR3 is TGTGCCAGCAGCCAAGGGAACTACGGGGGCTACACCTTC. Amino acid sequence: CASSQGNYGGYTF.

A note on this clone: The same CDR3 can be traced to other DNA sequences in this sample. The rearrangement links TRBV7-3 to TRBJ2-1; 14 bases are shared with TRBD2. J lost 9 bases, V lost 3 bases, and 4 bases had no gene match. The CDR3 runs to 15 residues. Per germline, CDR1 SGHTA and CDR2 FQGTGA. The CDR3 DNA sequence: TGTGCCAGCAGCTTGACTAGCGGGGGGGCAGGTGAGCAGTTCTTC. It translates to CASSLTSGGAGEQFF.

This clone was seen just once. The rearrangement joins TRBV5-1 to TRBJ2-1; possible D gene TRBD2, 5 bases. Germline CDR1 SGHRS, CDR2 YFSETQ. Between the trimmed V and J ends, which lost 0 bases and 9 bases, there was a span of 10 bases. The length of the CDR3 is 13 residues. The CDR3 nucleotides are TGCGCCAGCAGCTTGGAGGGAGCGGCTGAGCAGTTCTTC. This sequence encodes CASSLEGAAEQFF.

This chain uses TRBV2 with TRBJ1-4; TRBD1 agrees at 8 bases. Germline V gene lookup returns CDR1 SNHLY and CDR2 FYNNEI. V gave up 3 bases and J gave up 5 bases; unmatched junction bases: 5. This CDR3 is 15 amino acids long. The CDR3 DNA reads TGTGCCAGCAGTGAGGGACAGGCCTACAATGAAAAACTGTTTTTT. Its protein is CASSEGQAYNEKLFF.